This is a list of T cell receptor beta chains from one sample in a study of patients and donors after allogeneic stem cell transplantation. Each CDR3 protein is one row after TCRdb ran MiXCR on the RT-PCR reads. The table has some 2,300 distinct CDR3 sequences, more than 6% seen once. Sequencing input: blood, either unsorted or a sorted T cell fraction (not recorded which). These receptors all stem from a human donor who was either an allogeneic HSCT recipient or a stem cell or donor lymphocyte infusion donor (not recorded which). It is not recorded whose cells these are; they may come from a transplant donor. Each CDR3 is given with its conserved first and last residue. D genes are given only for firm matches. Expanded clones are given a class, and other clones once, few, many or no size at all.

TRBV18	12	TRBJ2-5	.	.	CASSPWEETQYF	TGTGCCAGCTCACCGTGGGAGGAGACCCAGTACTTC
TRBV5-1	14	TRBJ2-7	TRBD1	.	CASSLKQGGYEQYF	TGCGCCAGCAGCCTCAAACAGGGGGGATACGAGCAGTACTTC
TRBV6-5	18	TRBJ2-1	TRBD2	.	CASSPQKGTSGRNNEQFF	TGTGCCAGCAGTCCACAAAAGGGGACTAGCGGGAGGAACAATGAGCAGTTCTTC
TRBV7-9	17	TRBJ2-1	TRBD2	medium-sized	CASSLAGPSGIGNEQFF	TGTGCCAGCAGCTTAGCAGGACCTAGCGGGATTGGCAATGAGCAGTTCTTC
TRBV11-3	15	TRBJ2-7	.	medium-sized	CASSLRSSGTYEQYF	TGTGCCAGCAGCCTGAGAAGCAGCGGCACCTACGAGCAGTACTTC
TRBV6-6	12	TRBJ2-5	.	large	CASTYGRETQYF	TGTGCCAGCACCTACGGACGAGAGACCCAGTACTTC
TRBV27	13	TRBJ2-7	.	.	CASRKDFSYEQYF	TGTGCCAGCCGAAAGGACTTCTCCTACGAGCAGTACTTC
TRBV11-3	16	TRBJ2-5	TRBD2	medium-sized	CASSGGLAGGEETQYF	TGTGCCAGCAGCGGAGGACTAGCGGGAGGGGAAGAGACCCAGTACTTC
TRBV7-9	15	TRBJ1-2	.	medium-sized	CASSRGQGISYGYTF	TGTGCCAGCAGCCGAGGGCAGGGGATATCCTATGGCTACACCTTC
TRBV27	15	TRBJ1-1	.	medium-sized	CASSPSGARNTEAFF	TGTGCCAGCAGCCCCTCGGGGGCTCGGAACACTGAAGCTTTCTTT
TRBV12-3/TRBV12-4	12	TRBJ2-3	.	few	CASSRGPRAQYF	TGTGCCAGCTCTCGGGGGCCGCGAGCGCAGTATTTT
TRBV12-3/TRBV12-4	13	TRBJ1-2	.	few	CASSPGVGWGYTF	TGTGCCAGCAGTCCAGGGGTCGGATGGGGCTACACCTTC
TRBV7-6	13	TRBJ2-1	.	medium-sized	CASSFQMGNEQFF	TGTGCCAGCAGCTTCCAGATGGGCAATGAGCAGTTCTTC
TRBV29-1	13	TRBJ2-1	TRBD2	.	CSVAGGPWNEQFF	TGCAGCGTTGCGGGAGGGCCGTGGAATGAGCAGTTCTTC
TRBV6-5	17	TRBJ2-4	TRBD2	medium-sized	CASRAGTSGRAKNIQYF	TGTGCCAGCAGAGCCGGGACTAGCGGGAGGGCCAAAAACATTCAGTACTTC
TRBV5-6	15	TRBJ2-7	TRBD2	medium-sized	CASRPGGRSSYEQYF	TGTGCCAGCAGGCCGGGCGGGAGGTCCTCCTACGAGCAGTACTTC
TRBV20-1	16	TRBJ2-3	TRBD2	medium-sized	CSARESLAGFTDTQYF	TGCAGTGCTAGAGAGAGCCTAGCGGGTTTCACAGATACGCAGTATTTT
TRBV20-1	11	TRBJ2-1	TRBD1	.	CSATGGGEQFF	TGCAGTGCGACAGGGGGAGGTGAGCAGTTCTTC
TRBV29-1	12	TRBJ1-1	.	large	CSVKKGNTEAFF	TGCAGCGTTAAGAAGGGGAACACTGAAGCTTTCTTT
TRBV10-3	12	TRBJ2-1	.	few	CAISEGYNEQFF	TGTGCCATCAGTGAGGGGTACAATGAGCAGTTCTTC
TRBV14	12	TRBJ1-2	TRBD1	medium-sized	CASSPDRGGYTF	TGTGCCAGCAGCCCGGACAGGGGTGGCTACACCTTC
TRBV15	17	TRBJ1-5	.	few	CATSRLSGTGSHQPQHF	TGTGCCACCAGCAGGCTCTCCGGGACGGGGAGCCATCAGCCCCAGCATTTT
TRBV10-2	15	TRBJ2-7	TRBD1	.	CASSSTGGLSYEQYF	TGCGCCAGCAGTTCGACAGGGGGACTCTCCTACGAGCAGTACTTC
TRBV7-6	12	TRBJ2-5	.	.	CASNQRDQTQYF	TGTGCCAGCAACCAACGCGATCAGACCCAGTACTTC
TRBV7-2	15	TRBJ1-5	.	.	CASSLAGVQGQPQHF	TGTGCCAGCAGCTTAGCGGGGGTACAAGGTCAGCCCCAGCATTTT
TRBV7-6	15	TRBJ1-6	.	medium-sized	CASSLDVSYNSPLHF	TGTGCCAGCAGCTTAGACGTCTCCTATAATTCACCCCTCCACTTT
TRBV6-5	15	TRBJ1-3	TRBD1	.	CASSNRGLSGNTIYF	TGTGCCAGCAGCAACAGGGGGCTGAGTGGAAACACCATATATTTT
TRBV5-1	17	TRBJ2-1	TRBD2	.	CASSFGSRAGVYNEQFF	TGCGCCAGCAGCTTTGGAAGTCGAGCGGGAGTATACAATGAGCAGTTCTTC
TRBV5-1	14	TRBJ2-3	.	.	CASSQGPHTDTQYF	TGCGCCAGCAGCCAGGGACCACACACAGATACGCAGTATTTT
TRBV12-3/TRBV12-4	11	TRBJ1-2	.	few	CASSLQYGYTF	TGTGCCAGCAGTTTACAATACGGCTACACCTTC
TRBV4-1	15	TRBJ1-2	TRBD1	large	CASSSRTGDEYGYTF	TGCGCCAGCAGCTCCCGGACAGGGGATGAGTATGGCTACACCTTC
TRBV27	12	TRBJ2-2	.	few	CASTSFSGELFF	TGTGCCAGCACTAGCTTCAGCGGGGAGCTGTTTTTT
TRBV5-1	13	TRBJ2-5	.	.	CASSTGPAETQYF	TGCGCCAGCAGCACCGGGCCAGCGGAGACCCAGTACTTC
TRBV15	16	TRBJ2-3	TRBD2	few	CATSTGTSGSTDTQYF	TGTGCCACCAGCACCGGGACTAGCGGGAGCACAGATACGCAGTATTTT
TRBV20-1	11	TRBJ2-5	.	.	CSARDLSTQYF	TGCAGTGCTAGAGATCTGAGCACCCAGTACTTC